A single sample gave rise to the 17 T cell receptor beta chains below, sequenced in a study of regulatory T cells in long-lasting Graves disease. As to time point: persistent/refractory GD, antithyroid drugs over 5 years with positive TRAb. PBMC-extracted RNA yielded the TCR library. The TCR beta library used iRepertoire HTBI primers with Arm-PCR amplification of CDR3. TCRdb used MiXCR to reprocess the multiplex PCR reads, holding one entry per CDR3 protein. The repertoire holds roughly 400,000 distinct CDR3 sequences, with less than 25% as singletons. The sequencing here drew on peripheral blood mononuclear cells (PBMCs), taken when the disease was refractory, from a patient treated with antithyroid drugs. These receptors were taken from a female donor with Graves disease.

A few counts support this clonotype. The chain uses TRBV27 and TRBJ1-5; possible D gene TRBD1, 6 bases. The CDR3 is made up of 15 amino acids. Germline V gives CDR1 MNHEY, CDR2 SMNVEV (reference sequence). V was shortened by 8 bases and J by 1 base, with 15 bases between the two germline ends. CDR3 coding DNA: TGTGCCAGCGGAACTCGAGGACAGAGCAATCAGCCCCAGCATTTT. The encoded protein is CASGTRGQSNQPQHF.

This clonotype was recorded at least ten times. V usage is TRBV7-9 and J usage is TRBJ2-6, with a tentative D call TRBD2 (5 bases). CDR1 is SEHNR and CDR2 is FQNEAQ in the germline V gene (reference sequence). V dropped 8 bases and J dropped 4 bases, with 12 bases sitting between them. The CDR3 has 14 residues. For the CDR3, the DNA is TGTGCCAGCGCTCTTCGAGGGGGGGCCAACGTCCTGACTTTC. Amino acids: CASALRGGANVLTF. The complete variable domain, with remaining parts taken from reference TRBV7-9 and TRBJ2-6, reads DTGVSQNPRHKITKRGQNVTFRCDPISEHNRLYWYRQTLGQGPEFLTYFQNEAQLEKSRLLSDRFSAERPKGSFSTLEIQRTEQGDSAMYLCASALRGGANVLTFGAGSRLTVL.

J is TRBJ2-7 and V is TRBV25-1, with 10 bases identical to TRBD2. V was pared by 0 bases and J by 10 bases, with 12 bases of the junction left unmatched. The V gene's germline CDR1 is MGHDK and CDR2 SYGVNS. The CDR3 has 16 amino acids. This chain's CDR3 is CASSEYGVAGGTTQYF. The CDR3 coding sequence is TGTGCCAGCAGTGAATATGGAGTAGCGGGAGGTACTACACAGTACTTC.

This clonotype was observed once. A much larger clonotype is one base distant, so this may be a read error. The chain combines TRBV20-1 with TRBJ2-7, with D possibly called TRBD1 or TRBD2 (5 bases each). This CDR3 comprises 15 residues. Germline V gives CDR1 DFQATT, CDR2 SNEGSKA (reference sequence). V lost 2 bases, J lost 3 bases, and 17 bases lay in between. The CDR3 loop reads CSARSRPGRLYEQYF. The CDR3 DNA follows: TGCAGTGCTAGATCCCGTCCGGGACGGCTCTACGAGCAGTACTTC.

This clonotype was detected ten times or more. This chain joins TRBV20-1 and TRBJ2-5, with TRBD1 matching over 8 bases. The germline CDR1 and CDR2 sequences are DFQATT and SNEGSKA (reference sequence). The CDR3 loop spans 13 amino acids. J was trimmed by 5 bases and V by 7 bases; bases with no gene match: 9. CDR3 bases: TGCAGTGTTATAGTGTACAGGGGGGAGACCCAGTACTTC. Residues: CSVIVYRGETQYF.

This clonotype was detected only a few times. The V call is TRBV3-1, the J call TRBJ2-5, with 10 bases matching TRBD1. Germline values: CDR1 LGHDT, CDR2 YNNKEL (reference sequence). This CDR3 region has 14 residues. The junction had 0 bases not matched to a gene; V was cut back by 1 base and J by 4 bases. The CDR3 protein is CASSQGTGGETQYF. The CDR3 DNA follows: TGTGCCAGCAGCCAAGGGACAGGGGGAGAGACCCAGTACTTC.

This clonotype was recorded many times. The chain is built from TRBV7-9 and TRBJ2-2; D gene uncertain. Trimming left V 4 bases short and J 6 bases short, with 3 bases between. CDR1 SEHNR and CDR2 FQNEAQ come from the germline V gene (reference sequence). The CDR3 runs 11 residues. In nucleotides, the CDR3 is TGTGCCAGCAGCTGGTCCGGGGAGCTGTTTTTT. It yields the protein CASSWSGELFF.

J is TRBJ1-3 and V is TRBV20-1; D gene unclear. This CDR3 contains 11 residues. V gave up 6 bases and J gave up 8 bases, with 11 bases separating them. The germline gives CDR1 DFQATT, CDR2 SNEGSKA (reference sequence). Here the CDR3 DNA reads TGCAGTGCCAGGTCTAGCGACACCATATATTTT. Its translation is CSARSSDTIYF.

This clonotype was recorded a few times. This sequence joins TRBV6-2 or TRBV6-3 and TRBJ1-4; TRBD1 might be the D (5 bases). This CDR3 is 16 amino acids long. Germline CDR1 and CDR2: MNHEY and SVGEGT. Trimming took off 4 bases at V and 1 base at J, with 13 bases between the two ends. CDR3 residues: CASSFVPGETNEKLFF. CDR3 coding DNA: TGTGCCAGCAGTTTCGTCCCGGGGGAAACTAATGAAAAACTGTTTTTT.

About this clonotype itself: An end of the junction does not agree with germline; a read error may underlie this. The chain has TRBV6-2 or TRBV6-3 and TRBJ2-7; 7 bases align to TRBD2. Per the germline V gene, CDR1 is MNHEY and CDR2 is SVGEGT. The CDR3 runs 14 residues. The CDR3 loop reads CTSTPGLAAYEQYF. Written as DNA, the CDR3 is TGTACCAGCACCCCAGGGCTAGCGGCATACGAGCAGTACTTC.

The table lists this clonotype with many counts. The V gene is TRBV2, the J gene TRBJ2-1; a possible D gene is TRBD1 (5 bases). Trimming took off 6 bases at V and 2 bases at J, with 11 bases between the two ends. This CDR3 is 14 amino acids long. Per the germline V gene, CDR1 is SNHLY and CDR2 is FYNNEI. The CDR3 nucleotides are TGTGCCAGCAGATCAACGGACACCTACAATGAGCAGTTCTTC. It codes for CASRSTDTYNEQFF.

This clonotype came up many times. The CDR3 coding sequence is TGCGCCACCAAGGACGGATACTCTGGGGCCAACGTCCTGACTTTC. Translating it yields CATKDGYSGANVLTF. The chain carries TRBV10-2 and TRBJ2-6; D is ambiguous. The CDR3 extends over 15 amino acids. Germline CDR1 and CDR2: WSHSY and SAAADI. Deletions cut 10 bases from V and 0 bases from J, with 13 bases between.

The chain links TRBV9 to TRBJ2-2; D is unresolved. CDR1 and CDR2 from the germline V gene are SGDLS and YYNGEE. V lost 2 bases, J lost 7 bases, and 6 bases lay in between. The CDR3 loop spans 12 amino acids. Here the CDR3 DNA reads TGTGCCAGCAGCGTTAAGAACGGGGAGCTGTTTTTT. Amino acids: CASSVKNGELFF. Combining the CDR3 with reference TRBV9 and TRBJ2-2 gives the whole variable domain DSGVTQTPKHLITATGQRVTLRCSPRSGDLSVYWYQQSLDQGLQFLIQYYNGEERAKGNILERFSAQQFPDLHSELNLSSLELGDSALYFCASSVKNGELFFGEGSRLTVL.

At least ten counts were recorded for this clonotype. The chain recombines TRBV28 with TRBJ2-7; D may be TRBD1 or TRBD2 (5 bases each). Trimming shortened V by 5 bases and J by 3 bases, and 17 bases separated the two germline ends. CDR1 is MDHEN and CDR2 is SYDVKM in the germline V gene. The CDR3 spans 15 residues. CDR3 amino acids: CASSHRDPRGYEQYF. The CDR3 DNA sequence: TGTGCCAGCAGTCACCGGGACCCCCGCGGCTACGAGCAGTACTTC.

This clonotype has at least ten counts. This rearrangement joins TRBV3-1 to TRBJ1-4; no firm D call. Trimming took off 0 bases at V and 10 bases at J, with 6 bases between the two ends. Per germline, CDR1 LGHDT and CDR2 YNNKEL (reference sequence). The CDR3 extends over 12 amino acids. The CDR3 loop reads CASSQDEVKLFF. The CDR3, as DNA: TGTGCCAGCAGCCAAGATGAAGTAAAACTGTTTTTT.

In its sample, this clonotype was seen a few times. The V and J genes are TRBV18 and TRBJ2-5; 7 nucleotides align to TRBD1. There are 16 residues in the CDR3. J lost 4 bases, V lost 3 bases, and 11 bases had no gene match. Germline V gene data show CDR1 as KGHSH and CDR2 as LQKENI. The CDR3 DNA reads as TGTGCCAGCTCACCCCTTGAAACGACAGGGAGAGAGACCCAGTACTTC. Amino acids: CASSPLETTGRETQYF.

In DNA form, the CDR3 reads TGTGCCAGCAGCTCAGGCCACTCAGGGGTTGAGCAGTTCTTC. This translates into CASSSGHSGVEQFF. V is TRBV11-2 and J is TRBJ2-1; maybe TRBD1 (6 bases). The CDR3 is made up of 14 amino acids. The V end lost 4 bases, the J end lost 9 bases, and 16 bases lay between the germline ends. Germline CDR1 is SGHAT and CDR2 is FQNNGV. Drawing the rest from reference TRBV11-2 and TRBJ2-1, the complete variable domain is EAGVAQSPRYKIIEKRQSVAFWCNPISGHATLYWYQQILGQGPKLLIQFQNNGVVDDSQLPKDRFSAERLKGVDSTLKIQPAKLEDSAVYLCASSSGHSGVEQFFGPGTRLTVL.